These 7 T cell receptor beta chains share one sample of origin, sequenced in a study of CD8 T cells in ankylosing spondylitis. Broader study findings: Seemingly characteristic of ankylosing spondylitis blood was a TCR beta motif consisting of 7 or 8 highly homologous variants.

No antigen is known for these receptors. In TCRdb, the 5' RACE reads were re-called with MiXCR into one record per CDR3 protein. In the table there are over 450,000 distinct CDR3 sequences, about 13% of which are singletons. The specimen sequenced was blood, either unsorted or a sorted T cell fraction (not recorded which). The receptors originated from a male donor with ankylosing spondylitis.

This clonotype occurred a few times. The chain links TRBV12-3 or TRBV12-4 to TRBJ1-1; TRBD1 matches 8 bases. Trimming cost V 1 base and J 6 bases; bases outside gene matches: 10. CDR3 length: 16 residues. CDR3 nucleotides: TGTGCCAGCAGTTTAGGTCCCTACAGGGGGGCGGCTGAAGCTTTCTTT. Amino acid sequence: CASSLGPYRGAAEAFF.

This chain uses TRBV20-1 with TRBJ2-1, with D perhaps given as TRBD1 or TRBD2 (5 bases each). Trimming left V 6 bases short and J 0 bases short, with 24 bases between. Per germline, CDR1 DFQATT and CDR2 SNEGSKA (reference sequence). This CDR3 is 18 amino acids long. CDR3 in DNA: TGCAGTGCCTTAATGGGTCGTCCGGGACCTAGCTCCTACAATGAGCAGTTCTTC. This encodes CSALMGRPGPSSYNEQFF.

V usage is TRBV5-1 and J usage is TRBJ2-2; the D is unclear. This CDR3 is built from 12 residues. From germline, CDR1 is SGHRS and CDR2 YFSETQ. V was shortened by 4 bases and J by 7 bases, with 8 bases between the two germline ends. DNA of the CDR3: TGCGCCAGCAGCCTAACGGACGGGGAGCTGTTTTTT. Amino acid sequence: CASSLTDGELFF.

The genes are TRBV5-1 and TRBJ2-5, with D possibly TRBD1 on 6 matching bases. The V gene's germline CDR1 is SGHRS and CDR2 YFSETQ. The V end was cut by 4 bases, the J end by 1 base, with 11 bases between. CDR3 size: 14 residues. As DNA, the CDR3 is TGCGCCAGCAGCGTACAGGGCGCCCAAGAGACCCAGTACTTC. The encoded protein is CASSVQGAQETQYF.

CDR3 region: CASSYSRNSNEQFF. CDR3 nucleotides: TGTGCCAGCAGTTACTCGAGGAATTCCAATGAGCAGTTCTTC. The chain links TRBV6-5 to TRBJ2-1; D gene uncertain. The V gene lost 0 bases and the J gene lost 6 bases, with 9 bases spanning the gap. This CDR3 spans 14 amino acids. Germline lookup yields CDR1 MNHEY and CDR2 SVGAGI.

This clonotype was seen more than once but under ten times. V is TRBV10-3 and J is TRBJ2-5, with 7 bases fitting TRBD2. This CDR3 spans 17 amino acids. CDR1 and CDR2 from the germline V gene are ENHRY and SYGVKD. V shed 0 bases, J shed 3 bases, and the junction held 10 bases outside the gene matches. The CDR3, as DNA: TGTGCCATCAGTGAGTCCGGCGCCGGGACTATCAAAGAGACCCAGTACTTC. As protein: CAISESGAGTIKETQYF.

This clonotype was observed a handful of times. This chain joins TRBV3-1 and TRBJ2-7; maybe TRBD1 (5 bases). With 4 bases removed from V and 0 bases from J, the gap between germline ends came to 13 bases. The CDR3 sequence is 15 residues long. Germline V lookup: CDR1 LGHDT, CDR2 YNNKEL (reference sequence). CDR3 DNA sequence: TGTGCCAGCAGCCGTTCAGGGCTGAGCTCCTACGAGCAGTACTTC. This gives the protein CASSRSGLSSYEQYF.